A selection of T cell receptor beta chains follows, all from one sample in a study of post-analysis software for immune sequencing data. TCRdb called the PCR reads again in MiXCR, with one record for every CDR3 protein. The sample yields 380,000 or so distinct CDR3 sequences, about a third seen once. Material: blood. All receptors derive from a girl between 10 and 17 years old with multiple sclerosis. CDR3s include the opening cysteine and the closing phenylalanine or tryptophan. Fields, in order: clone size, J gene, D gene, V gene, CDR3 DNA, CDR3 protein. D genes are given only for firm matches. Only some rows state a clone size, as once, few, many or a class for expanded clones.

few TRBJ1-2 TRBD1 TRBV5-1 TGCGCCAGCAGCCCCGGGGACAGGGCGAGCGGCTACACCTTC CASSPGDRASGYTF
- TRBJ2-3 - TRBV19 TGTGCCAGTAGCAACCCTGGGTGGGATACGCAGTATTTT CASSNPGWDTQYF
- TRBJ2-1 TRBD2 TRBV7-8 TGTGCCAGCAGCCAAGGACCGGGGGGGAACAATGAGCAGTTCTTC CASSQGPGGNNEQFF
few TRBJ2-3 - TRBV29-1 TGCAGCCTCCTCAAAGAACCCTTAGATACGCAGTATTTT CSLLKEPLDTQYF
- TRBJ2-7 - TRBV5-1 TGCGCCAGCAGCTTGGGCGAGCCGGGACCCCGCGACGAGCAGTACTTC CASSLGEPGPRDEQYF
- TRBJ2-5 - TRBV7-7 TGTGCTAGCAGCTTAGCAAGTTCCGGGGAGACCCAGTACTTC CASSLASSGETQYF
- TRBJ1-1 - TRBV6-5 TGTGCCAGCAGTTACTCGAGCCGGCTGAACACTGAAGCTTTCTTT CASSYSSRLNTEAFF
- TRBJ2-7 TRBD2 TRBV12-3/TRBV12-4 TGTGCCAGCAGGTCGGGACTAGCGGGGTCATACTCCTACGAGCAGTACTTC CASRSGLAGSYSYEQYF
- TRBJ1-5 - TRBV10-3 TGTGCCATCGGACCCGGGGAGGGCAATCAGCCCCAGCATTTT CAIGPGEGNQPQHF
- TRBJ2-3 TRBD2 TRBV7-9 TGTGCCAGCAGCTCGGTAAACGGGGGGGCAGATACGCAGTATTTT CASSSVNGGADTQYF
few TRBJ1-1 - TRBV4-1 TGCGCCAGCAGCCAAGTCGGCACACTGAACACTGAAGCTTTCTTT CASSQVGTLNTEAFF
few TRBJ1-2 TRBD1 TRBV4-3 TGCGCCAGCAGCCAAGATCTCGGACAGGGGGCCATTGGCTACACCTTC CASSQDLGQGAIGYTF
many TRBJ2-7 TRBD2 TRBV20-1 TGCAGTGCTAACGAGCGGGGGGTTTCCGGCTCCTACGAGCAGTACTTC CSANERGVSGSYEQYF
- TRBJ1-5 - TRBV10-2 TGCGCCAGCAGTGATCCTGCGCAGCCCCAGCATTTT CASSDPAQPQHF
- TRBJ2-3 TRBD2 TRBV3-1 TGTGCCAGCAGCCGGTTGACTAGCGGGGGGGCCTCAGATACGCAGTATTTT CASSRLTSGGASDTQYF